These T cell receptor beta chains were read from a single sample in a study of CD8 T cells in ankylosing spondylitis. TCRdb used MiXCR to reprocess the 5' RACE reads, holding one entry per CDR3 protein. The sample holds several thousand distinct CDR3 sequences, under 2.5% seen once. Sequencing input: blood, either unsorted or a sorted T cell fraction (not recorded which). The receptors come from a male donor with ankylosing spondylitis or in good health (not recorded which). Both conserved end residues are part of each CDR3. A D gene is named only where the DNA matches it firmly. The listing skips clone size in some rows; elsewhere it reads once, few, many or a size class.

v_gene: TRBV3-1; d_gene: TRBD1; abundance: many; j_gene: TRBJ1-5; CDR3aa: CASSVQKGTGTAYPDTQHF; CDR3nt: TGTGCCAGCAGCGTGCAAAAGGGAACCGGGACAGCCTACCCAGATACGCAGCATTTT
v_gene: TRBV9; d_gene: TRBD2; abundance: many; j_gene: TRBJ2-1; CDR3aa: CASSVPKGLAGKRHNEQFF; CDR3nt: TGTGCCAGCAGCGTACCGAAAGGACTAGCGGGAAAACGTCACAATGAGCAGTTCTTC
v_gene: TRBV9; d_gene: .; abundance: many; j_gene: TRBJ2-7; CDR3aa: CASSVAGDGYYEQYF; CDR3nt: TGTGCCAGCAGCGTAGCCGGGGACGGTTACTACGAGCAGTACTTC
v_gene: TRBV9; d_gene: TRBD2; abundance: .; j_gene: TRBJ2-1; CDR3aa: CASSPSGSLYNEQFF; CDR3nt: TGTGCCAGCAGCCCTAGCGGGAGCCTTTACAATGAGCAGTTCTTC
v_gene: TRBV9; d_gene: .; abundance: many; j_gene: TRBJ2-7; CDR3aa: CASSVVPEGPYEQYF; CDR3nt: TGTGCCAGCAGCGTAGTACCGGAGGGGCCCTACGAGCAGTACTTC
v_gene: TRBV9; d_gene: TRBD2; abundance: medium-sized; j_gene: TRBJ2-1; CDR3aa: CASSPAGVSYNEQFF; CDR3nt: TGTGCCAGCAGCCCCGCGGGGGTTTCCTACAATGAGCAGTTCTTC
v_gene: TRBV9; d_gene: TRBD2; abundance: many; j_gene: TRBJ2-5; CDR3aa: CASGRANEETQYF; CDR3nt: TGTGCCAGCGGGAGGGCCAATGAGGAGACCCAGTACTTC
v_gene: TRBV9; d_gene: TRBD2; abundance: many; j_gene: TRBJ2-1; CDR3aa: CASSVSGSPYNEQFF; CDR3nt: TGTGCCAGCAGTGTTAGCGGGAGTCCCTACAATGAGCAGTTCTTC
v_gene: TRBV9; d_gene: .; abundance: many; j_gene: TRBJ2-7; CDR3aa: CASSQGGQPYEQYF; CDR3nt: TGTGCCAGCAGCCAAGGGGGGCAGCCCTACGAGCAGTACTTC
v_gene: TRBV9; d_gene: TRBD2; abundance: many; j_gene: TRBJ2-7; CDR3aa: CASGPALAATYEQYF; CDR3nt: TGTGCCAGCGGGCCCGCCCTAGCGGCAACCTACGAGCAGTACTTC
v_gene: TRBV9; d_gene: .; abundance: many; j_gene: TRBJ2-3; CDR3aa: CASSAGGSTDTQYF; CDR3nt: TGTGCCAGCAGCGCCGGGGGTAGCACAGATACGCAGTATTTT
v_gene: TRBV9; d_gene: .; abundance: many; j_gene: TRBJ2-7; CDR3aa: CASSSNPRDGSYEQYF; CDR3nt: TGTGCCAGCAGCTCCAACCCCCGGGACGGGTCCTACGAGCAGTACTTC
v_gene: TRBV9; d_gene: TRBD2; abundance: many; j_gene: TRBJ2-3; CDR3aa: CASSGPGRPRDTQYF; CDR3nt: TGTGCCAGCAGCGGGCCCGGGAGGCCGCGGGATACGCAGTATTTT
v_gene: TRBV9; d_gene: TRBD2; abundance: many; j_gene: TRBJ2-1; CDR3aa: CASSPLAGASTDEQFF; CDR3nt: TGTGCCAGCAGCCCCCTAGCGGGAGCCTCCACGGATGAGCAGTTCTTC
v_gene: TRBV9; d_gene: TRBD1; abundance: many; j_gene: TRBJ1-1; CDR3aa: CASSPEGQGGLNTEAFF; CDR3nt: TGTGCCAGCAGTCCCGAGGGTCAAGGGGGCCTGAACACTGAAGCTTTCTTT
v_gene: TRBV9; d_gene: .; abundance: medium-sized; j_gene: TRBJ2-3; CDR3aa: CASSVVSGRSTDTQYF; CDR3nt: TGTGCCAGCAGCGTAGTGAGCGGGCGGAGCACAGATACGCAGTATTTT
v_gene: TRBV9; d_gene: .; abundance: many; j_gene: TRBJ2-1; CDR3aa: CASSVASGDYNEQFF; CDR3nt: TGTGCCAGCAGCGTAGCCAGCGGAGATTACAATGAGCAGTTCTTC
v_gene: TRBV9; d_gene: TRBD2; abundance: many; j_gene: TRBJ2-7; CDR3aa: CASSLGTSGGYEQYF; CDR3nt: TGTGCCAGCAGCTTAGGGACTAGCGGGGGATACGAGCAGTACTTC
v_gene: TRBV9; d_gene: .; abundance: .; j_gene: TRBJ2-5; CDR3aa: CASSVALSQETQYF; CDR3nt: TGTGCCAGCAGCGTAGCTCTCAGCCAAGAGACCCAGTACTTC
v_gene: TRBV9; d_gene: .; abundance: many; j_gene: TRBJ2-5; CDR3aa: CASSPGQAVGTQYF; CDR3nt: TGTGCCAGCAGCCCGGGGCAGGCCGTAGGGACCCAGTACTTC
v_gene: TRBV9; d_gene: .; abundance: many; j_gene: TRBJ2-5; CDR3aa: CASSGRDTQETQYF; CDR3nt: TGTGCCAGCAGCGGCCGGGACACCCAAGAGACCCAGTACTTC
v_gene: TRBV9; d_gene: .; abundance: medium-sized; j_gene: TRBJ2-7; CDR3aa: CASSVSRVAGIGEQYF; CDR3nt: TGTGCCAGCAGCGTCTCTAGGGTGGCGGGGATCGGCGAGCAGTACTTC
v_gene: TRBV9; d_gene: TRBD2; abundance: many; j_gene: TRBJ2-1; CDR3aa: CASSPAGGAYNEQFF; CDR3nt: TGTGCCAGCAGCCCAGCGGGAGGGGCGTATAATGAGCAGTTCTTC
v_gene: TRBV12-3/TRBV12-4; d_gene: TRBD2; abundance: many; j_gene: TRBJ2-5; CDR3aa: CANDLAGGCWETQYF; CDR3nt: TGTGCCAACGATTTAGCGGGAGGATGCTGGGAGACCCAGTACTTC
v_gene: TRBV9; d_gene: TRBD1; abundance: many; j_gene: TRBJ2-7; CDR3aa: CASSPRTGGDEQYF; CDR3nt: TGTGCCAGCAGCCCTCGGACAGGGGGAGACGAGCAGTACTTC
v_gene: TRBV9; d_gene: .; abundance: many; j_gene: TRBJ2-7; CDR3aa: CASSGATGEQYF; CDR3nt: TGTGCCAGCAGCGGGGCGACTGGCGAGCAGTACTTC
v_gene: TRBV9; d_gene: TRBD2; abundance: many; j_gene: TRBJ2-1; CDR3aa: CASSPPAEVAGLYNEQFF; CDR3nt: TGTGCCAGCAGCCCCCCCGCGGAGGTAGCGGGACTTTACAATGAGCAGTTCTTC
v_gene: TRBV9; d_gene: .; abundance: many; j_gene: TRBJ1-2; CDR3aa: CASSPGSGGRGYGYTF; CDR3nt: TGTGCCAGCAGCCCCGGGTCCGGGGGCCGAGGCTATGGCTACACCTTC
v_gene: TRBV9; d_gene: TRBD2; abundance: medium-sized; j_gene: TRBJ2-3; CDR3aa: CASSDKKAGEYGDTQYF; CDR3nt: TGTGCCAGCAGCGACAAAAAAGCGGGAGAATATGGAGATACGCAGTATTTT
v_gene: TRBV9; d_gene: .; abundance: many; j_gene: TRBJ2-3; CDR3aa: CASSRPGGDTQYF; CDR3nt: TGTGCCAGCAGCAGACCCGGAGGGGATACGCAGTATTTT
v_gene: TRBV9; d_gene: .; abundance: many; j_gene: TRBJ2-2; CDR3aa: CASSGPQGLETGELFF; CDR3nt: TGTGCCAGCAGCGGTCCACAGGGTTTGGAAACCGGGGAGCTGTTTTTT
v_gene: TRBV9; d_gene: .; abundance: many; j_gene: TRBJ2-1; CDR3aa: CASSIGNEQFF; CDR3nt: TGTGCCAGCAGCATAGGGAATGAGCAGTTCTTC
v_gene: TRBV9; d_gene: .; abundance: many; j_gene: TRBJ1-1; CDR3aa: CASSVGVGDGAFF; CDR3nt: TGTGCCAGCAGCGTAGGCGTCGGGGATGGAGCTTTCTTT
v_gene: TRBV9; d_gene: .; abundance: many; j_gene: TRBJ2-1; CDR3aa: CASSVEGSFSSYNEQFF; CDR3nt: TGTGCCAGCAGCGTAGAGGGAAGTTTCAGCTCCTACAATGAGCAGTTCTTC
v_gene: TRBV9; d_gene: TRBD1; abundance: many; j_gene: TRBJ2-1; CDR3aa: CASSPAVYGDRGNNEQFF; CDR3nt: TGTGCCAGCAGCCCCGCGGTTTACGGGGACAGGGGGAACAATGAGCAGTTCTTC
v_gene: TRBV9; d_gene: TRBD2; abundance: many; j_gene: TRBJ2-5; CDR3aa: CASSVGLAELGETQYF; CDR3nt: TGTGCCAGCAGCGTAGGGCTAGCGGAGCTGGGAGAGACCCAGTACTTC
v_gene: TRBV9; d_gene: TRBD2; abundance: medium-sized; j_gene: TRBJ2-7; CDR3aa: CASSVERTSVYEQYF; CDR3nt: TGTGCCAGCAGCGTAGAGAGGACTAGTGTCTACGAGCAGTACTTC
v_gene: TRBV9; d_gene: .; abundance: many; j_gene: TRBJ2-1; CDR3aa: CASSVLLYNEQFF; CDR3nt: TGTGCCAGCAGCGTACTCTTATACAATGAGCAGTTCTTC
v_gene: TRBV9; d_gene: .; abundance: many; j_gene: TRBJ1-4; CDR3aa: CASSQGHVPTNEKLFF; CDR3nt: TGTGCCAGCAGCCAGGGACACGTACCTACTAATGAAAAACTGTTTTTT
v_gene: TRBV9; d_gene: TRBD2; abundance: many; j_gene: TRBJ2-1; CDR3aa: CASSRREAGSYNEQFF; CDR3nt: TGTGCCAGCAGCCGGCGGGAGGCCGGCTCCTACAATGAGCAGTTCTTC
v_gene: TRBV9; d_gene: .; abundance: many; j_gene: TRBJ2-1; CDR3aa: CASSPRLSYNEQFF; CDR3nt: TGTGCCAGCAGCCCCCGCCTTAGTTACAATGAGCAGTTCTTC
v_gene: TRBV9; d_gene: .; abundance: many; j_gene: TRBJ2-6; CDR3aa: CASSPPDSGANVLTF; CDR3nt: TGTGCCAGCAGCCCCCCAGATTCTGGGGCCAACGTCCTGACTTTC
v_gene: TRBV9; d_gene: .; abundance: medium-sized; j_gene: TRBJ2-3; CDR3aa: CASSRFSGSPTDTQYF; CDR3nt: TGTGCCAGCAGTCGCTTTAGTGGAAGTCCCACAGATACGCAGTATTTT
v_gene: TRBV9; d_gene: .; abundance: many; j_gene: TRBJ1-1; CDR3aa: CASSPAQGPTEAFF; CDR3nt: TGTGCCAGCAGCCCCGCTCAGGGTCCAACTGAAGCTTTCTTT
v_gene: TRBV9; d_gene: TRBD2; abundance: many; j_gene: TRBJ2-3; CDR3aa: CASSAREVSTDTQYF; CDR3nt: TGTGCCAGCAGCGCGCGGGAGGTTAGCACAGATACGCAGTATTTT
v_gene: TRBV9; d_gene: TRBD1; abundance: many; j_gene: TRBJ2-7; CDR3aa: CASSGGQGANEQYF; CDR3nt: TGTGCCAGCAGCGGGGGACAGGGGGCCAACGAGCAGTACTTC
v_gene: TRBV9; d_gene: TRBD1; abundance: medium-sized; j_gene: TRBJ2-1; CDR3aa: CASSFLGGSNEQFF; CDR3nt: TGTGCCAGCAGCTTCCTAGGGGGCTCCAATGAGCAGTTCTTC
v_gene: TRBV9; d_gene: .; abundance: many; j_gene: TRBJ2-7; CDR3aa: CASSPQMNEQYF; CDR3nt: TGTGCCAGCAGCCCGCAGATGAACGAGCAGTACTTC
v_gene: TRBV9; d_gene: .; abundance: medium-sized; j_gene: TRBJ2-3; CDR3aa: CASSPYGPDTQYF; CDR3nt: TGTGCCAGCAGCCCTTACGGACCAGATACGCAGTATTTT
v_gene: TRBV9; d_gene: .; abundance: many; j_gene: TRBJ2-7; CDR3aa: CASSDILGNEQYF; CDR3nt: TGTGCCAGCAGCGACATTCTAGGCAACGAGCAGTACTTC
v_gene: TRBV9; d_gene: .; abundance: many; j_gene: TRBJ1-1; CDR3aa: CASSTGRENMNTEAFF; CDR3nt: TGTGCCAGCAGCACCGGCCGGGAGAACATGAACACTGAAGCTTTCTTT
v_gene: TRBV9; d_gene: .; abundance: many; j_gene: TRBJ2-7; CDR3aa: CASSPSAGTSSSYEQYF; CDR3nt: TGTGCCAGCAGCCCATCCGCCGGGACCTCTAGCTCCTACGAGCAGTACTTC
v_gene: TRBV9; d_gene: TRBD2; abundance: many; j_gene: TRBJ2-7; CDR3aa: CASSVLGTGGEQYF; CDR3nt: TGTGCCAGCAGCGTATTGGGGACGGGGGGCGAGCAGTACTTC
v_gene: TRBV9; d_gene: .; abundance: many; j_gene: TRBJ2-2; CDR3aa: CASSDPTGDTGELFF; CDR3nt: TGTGCCAGCAGCGACCCGACAGGCGACACCGGGGAGCTGTTTTTT